This TCR beta chain comes out of a study of blood T cell repertoires in COVID-19. Study as a whole: Material from acute and convalescent COVID-19 was sourced from the United States, Italy and Spain. T cells, B-cell-depleted T cells, or PBMCs supplied cDNA or gDNA.

Authors' methods: Amplified reference gene primers provided the basis for estimating nucleated cell counts. TCRdb's table, derived via immunoSEQ multiplex PCR, lists solely in-frame clones and lacks some. Clonal size and the V and J genes are those of that table, whereas D and trimming came from the DNA. This sample has about 270,000 clones, with around 89% found just once. The CDR3 is 14 residues long. Per the germline V gene, CDR1 is SGHTA and CDR2 is FQGNSA. The V and J ends lost 5 bases and 3 bases respectively, with 14 bases between them. V usage is TRBV7-2 and J usage is TRBJ2-7; weak D call: TRBD2 (6 bases). Sequencing was performed on peripheral blood. The TCR sequence derives from a man aged 60 to 75 who had recovered from COVID-19. As DNA, the CDR3 is TGTGCCAGCAGCACCGCCGGGACTGGCTACGAGCAGTACTTC. Protein: CASSTAGTGYEQYF. The variable domain in full, completed from reference TRBV7-2 and TRBJ2-7, reads GAGVSQSPSNKVTEKGKDVELRCDPISGHTALYWYRQSLGQGLEFLIYFQGNSAPDKSGLPSDRFSAERTGGSVSTLTIQRTQQEDSAVYLCASSTAGTGYEQYFGPGTRLTVT.